Ten or more counts support the clone carrying this T cell receptor beta chain. Germline V CDR1 and CDR2: MDHEN, SYDVKM. The V end lost 3 bases, the J end lost 5 bases, and 13 bases lay between the germline ends. The CDR3 sequence is 15 residues long. The data originate from a study of Graves' ophthalmopathy and Graves' hyperthyroidism. Using RNA transcripts, the TCR beta CDR3 regions were amplified. An opening RT-PCR round employed HTBI primers and preceded a second-round multiplex PCR. TCRdb called the multiplex PCR reads again in MiXCR, with one record for every CDR3 protein. The sample consists of roughly 400,000 distinct CDR3 sequences, 15% to 20% of them appearing once.

The sample taken for sequencing was peripheral blood. This clonotype originated in a woman in her late teens or twenties with Graves' ophthalmopathy. This chain links TRBV28 with TRBJ2-2, with D unclear. The CDR3 here is CASSFLPGGTGELFF. The CDR3 DNA reads as TGTGCCAGCAGTTTTCTCCCGGGTGGGACCGGGGAGCTGTTTTTT.